These 2 T cell receptor beta chains share one sample of origin, sequenced in a study. TCRdb called the 5' RACE reads again in MiXCR, with one record for every CDR3 protein. Here the sample spans about 54,000 distinct CDR3 sequences, roughly a sixth being singletons. The specimen sequenced was naive CD4+ T cells sorted from blood. Subset reported: naive CD4+ T cells, CD4+CD45RA+CD25-. Every receptor here comes from a female donor with breast cancer.

The chain uses TRBV7-3 and TRBJ2-5, with no clear D. V shed 5 bases and J shed 3 bases, with 10 bases lying between them. Per the germline V gene, CDR1 is SGHTA and CDR2 is FQGTGA. CDR3 length: 13 amino acids. CDR3 amino acids: CASSPQDKETQYF. The CDR3 nucleotides read TGTGCCAGCAGCCCCCAGGATAAAGAGACCCAGTACTTC. The variable domain in full, with the rest retrieved from reference TRBV7-3 and TRBJ2-5, is GAGVSQTPSNKVTEKGKYVELRCDPISGHTALYWYRQSLGQGPEFLIYFQGTGAADDSGLPNDRFFAVRPEGSVSTLKIQRTERGDSAVYLCASSPQDKETQYFGPGTRLLVL.

V and J are TRBV5-6 and TRBJ2-1, with D tentatively TRBD2 (6 bases). This CDR3 has 17 residues. CDR1 and CDR2 from the germline V gene are SGHDT and YYEEEE. V lost 0 bases to trimming and J lost 8 bases, with 21 bases between them. Written as DNA, the CDR3 is TGTGCCAGCAGCTTGGCGGGTGAGACTGGAGGAGGGGATGAGCAGTTCTTC. Encoded protein: CASSLAGETGGGDEQFF.